These 29 T cell receptor beta chains share one sample of origin, sequenced in a study of T cells in Graves' hyperthyroidism and ophthalmopathy. The investigators amplified TCR beta CDR3 regions from RNA transcripts. RT-PCR in the first round (using the HTBI primer set) targeted the TCR CDR3. TCRdb re-analysed the multiplex PCR reads in MiXCR, keeping a single row per CDR3 protein. In the table there are approximately 560,000 distinct CDR3 sequences, around 46% of which are singletons. Sequencing input: peripheral blood or thyroid tissue (not recorded which). These receptors all stem from a young woman with Graves' hyperthyroidism.

V gene TRBV7-9 combines with J gene TRBJ2-7; TRBD2 might be the D (5 bases). CDR1 and CDR2 from the germline V gene are SEHNR and FQNEAQ (reference sequence). V shed 4 bases and J shed 6 bases, with 13 bases lying between them. The CDR3 loop spans 13 amino acids. CDR3 coding DNA: TGTGCCAGCAGCTCCCTACTAGGGCTCGAGCAGTACTTC. Its translation: CASSSLLGLEQYF.

As concerns this clonotype: At one end the junction does not follow the germline gene, possibly because of a read error. The chain employs TRBV25-1 and TRBJ2-5; D is undetermined. The CDR3 covers 17 residues. In germline, CDR1 is MGHDK, CDR2 SYGVNS. CDR3 in DNA: TGTGCCAGCAATGAATATGACCCGGACGCGAGCCAAGAGACCCAGTACTTC. Amino acids: CASNEYDPDASQETQYF.

This rearrangement joins TRBV7-8 to TRBJ1-4, with D hard to call. This CDR3 has 16 residues. CDR1 is SGHVS and CDR2 is FQNEAQ in the germline V gene. The ends were cut back, 6 bases at V and 0 bases at J, with 14 bases in the middle. Here the CDR3 DNA reads TGTGCCAGCAGGAAAGGCCCCGGGGCAACTAATGAAAAACTGTTTTTT. As protein: CASRKGPGATNEKLFF.

This clonotype has at least ten counts. This chain connects TRBV24-1 to TRBJ2-5; 14 bases match TRBD2. This CDR3 contains 16 residues. CDR1 and CDR2 (germline): KGHDR, SFDVKD. J was trimmed by 7 bases and V by 5 bases; bases with no gene match: 8. CDR3: CATSGAGTSGSWTQYF. In DNA, the CDR3 is TGTGCCACCAGTGGAGCCGGGACTAGCGGGAGTTGGACCCAGTACTTC.

This clonotype appeared a few times. This sequence joins TRBV20-1 and TRBJ2-5; 9 bases are a match to TRBD1. CDR1 is DFQATT, CDR2 SNEGSKA, per germline (reference sequence). The CDR3 spans 13 residues. The J segment lost 4 bases and the V segment lost 6 bases, leaving 6 bases of the junction unmatched. For the CDR3, the DNA is TGCAGTGCCAACCGACAGGGGGGAGAGACCCAGTACTTC. As protein: CSANRQGGETQYF.

The chain employs TRBV9 and TRBJ1-4; tentative D call: TRBD1 (5 bases). The germline V gene encodes CDR1 SGDLS and CDR2 YYNGEE. V was shortened by 3 bases and J by 4 bases, with 13 bases between the two germline ends. The CDR3 covers 15 residues. As DNA, the CDR3 is TGTGCCAGCAGCGCCCGGGACCGAGTTAATGAAAAACTGTTTTTT. Translation: CASSARDRVNEKLFF.

The chain combines TRBV10-3 with TRBJ2-2; 7 nucleotides line up with TRBD1. Per germline, CDR1 ENHRY and CDR2 SYGVKD. CDR3 size: 15 residues. J lost 6 bases, V lost 6 bases, and 10 bases had no gene match. The chain's CDR3 is CAIRGGSEGPGELFF. The CDR3 bases are TGTGCCATCAGAGGGGGCTCCGAAGGTCCCGGGGAGCTGTTTTTT.

The J gene is TRBJ2-6, the V gene TRBV2; D could derive from TRBD1 or TRBD2 (6 bases each). V lost 5 bases, J lost 0 bases, and 14 bases lay in between. CDR3 length: 17 residues. Germline CDR1 reads SNHLY; CDR2 reads FYNNEI. CDR3 bases: TGTGCCAGCAGTTACGAGGGGGGCCTCTCTGGGGCCAACGTCCTGACTTTC. Amino acids: CASSYEGGLSGANVLTF.

This clonotype was seen a handful of times. In nucleotides, the CDR3 is TGCAGCGTTGGCCGGCAAGAGACCCAGTACTTC. As protein: CSVGRQETQYF. The J gene is TRBJ2-5, the V gene TRBV29-1; D is uncertain. The CDR3 is 11 residues long. V was shortened by 4 bases and J by 2 bases, with 5 bases between the two germline ends. Germline V gene sequence: CDR1 SQVTM, CDR2 ANQGSEA.

The rearrangement joins TRBV7-9 to TRBJ1-1; 10 bases agree with TRBD1. This CDR3 has 15 residues. V trimming: 6 bases; J trimming: 6 bases; junction bases outside the gene matches: 10. CDR1 is SEHNR, CDR2 FQNEAQ, per germline (reference sequence). DNA of the CDR3: TGTGCCAGCAGACTAGACAGGGGGCTTATGGCTGAAGCTTTCTTT. Protein product: CASRLDRGLMAEAFF.

This clonotype was recorded many times. The rearrangement links TRBV7-2 to TRBJ1-1, with D possibly being TRBD1 (5 bases). V was cut by 6 bases and J by 0 bases, with 14 bases left in between. There are 15 residues in the CDR3. Germline CDR1 is SGHTA and CDR2 is FQGNSA. CDR3 amino acids: CASSQDAGMNTEAFF. For the CDR3, the DNA is TGTGCCAGCAGTCAGGATGCAGGGATGAACACTGAAGCTTTCTTT.

This clonotype was observed at least ten times. V gene TRBV25-1 combines with J gene TRBJ1-4; no firm D call. The CDR3 covers 16 residues. Germline V lookup: CDR1 MGHDK, CDR2 SYGVNS. V was trimmed by 3 bases and J by 6 bases, leaving 17 bases between them. CDR3 loop: CASSDSPPAGDEKLFF. In DNA, the CDR3 is TGTGCCAGCAGTGATTCCCCCCCGGCGGGAGATGAAAAACTGTTTTTT.

With respect to this clonotype: One end of the junction fails to match germline, which may point to a read error. The V gene is TRBV5-4, the J gene TRBJ2-7; a weak D match, TRBD1 (5 bases). The germline V gene encodes CDR1 SGHNT and CDR2 YYREEE (reference sequence). The CDR3 runs 13 residues. The CDR3 DNA is TGTGCCAACAGCTTGGGTGACAGAGACGAGCAGTACTTC. Protein sequence: CANSLGDRDEQYF.

As for this clonotype: Given a much more abundant clone one base away, this may be a read error. The CDR3 carries no conserved terminal phenylalanine or tryptophan, so it likely arises from a read error. The chain couples TRBV29-1 to TRBJ1-2, with TRBD1 as a possible D gene (6 bases). Per germline, CDR1 SQVTM and CDR2 ANQGSEA. Trimming shortened V by 2 bases and J by 9 bases, and 13 bases separated the two germline ends. The CDR3 loop spans 12 amino acids. The CDR3 bases are TGCAGCGTTGAATTACAGGGTTGGAGCTACACCTCC. Translation: CSVELQGWSYTS.

The gene calls are TRBV11-2 and TRBJ1-6; D is perhaps TRBD1 (5 bases). Trimming stripped 7 bases from V and 7 bases from J, with 17 bases between. The CDR3 contains 15 residues. Germline V gives CDR1 SGHAT, CDR2 FQNNGV. The CDR3 protein is CASNRGRADNSPLHF. CDR3 bases: TGTGCCAGCAACCGTGGCAGGGCGGACAATTCACCCCTCCACTTT.

In this sample, this clonotype turned up many times. The gene calls are TRBV7-2 and TRBJ1-5; TRBD1 might be the D (5 bases). Trimming took off 0 bases at V and 5 bases at J, with 14 bases between the two ends. This CDR3 region has 16 residues. Germline V gives CDR1 SGHTA, CDR2 FQGNSA. CDR3 amino acids: CASSLAGRGQHQPQHF. The CDR3 nucleotides are TGTGCCAGCAGCTTAGCTGGGCGGGGCCAACATCAGCCCCAGCATTTT. Full variable domain (remainder filled in from reference TRBV7-2 and TRBJ1-5): GAGVSQSPSNKVTEKGKDVELRCDPISGHTALYWYRQSLGQGLEFLIYFQGNSAPDKSGLPSDRFSAERTGGSVSTLTIQRTQQEDSAVYLCASSLAGRGQHQPQHFGDGTRLSIL.

As to this clonotype: No conserved phenylalanine or tryptophan is present at the end of the CDR3, so a read error is the likely explanation. This sequence joins TRBV7-8 and TRBJ2-5, with D tentatively TRBD2 (5 bases). V gave up 7 bases and J gave up 7 bases, with 10 bases separating them. CDR3 length equals 11 residues. Germline V gene sequence: CDR1 SGHVS, CDR2 FQNEAQ. CDR3 in DNA: TGTGCCAGCAAACGAAGCGGGACCCAGTACCTC. It is translated as CASKRSGTQYL.

The V and J genes are TRBV7-9 and TRBJ1-1, with a possible D match to TRBD1 (5 bases). This CDR3 comprises 15 residues. The V end was cut by 5 bases, the J end by 7 bases, with 20 bases between. Germline V lookup: CDR1 SEHNR, CDR2 FQNEAQ (reference sequence). CDR3 coding DNA: TGTGCCAGCAGCCCCGACGGGGGTCTTGAAAGTGAAGCTTTCTTT. Its protein product is CASSPDGGLESEAFF.

In its sample, this clonotype was seen a few times. The chain joins TRBV12-3 or TRBV12-4 to TRBJ2-5; D possibly corresponds to TRBD1 (6 bases). The CDR3 runs 15 residues. Trimming pared 6 bases from V and 1 base from J, leaving 15 bases between. The CDR3: CASSRETGFQETQYF. The CDR3, as DNA: TGTGCCAGCAGCCGCGAAACAGGGTTCCAAGAGACCCAGTACTTC.

The chain uses TRBV25-1 and TRBJ1-2; D gene unclear. Germline V gene data show CDR1 as MGHDK and CDR2 as SYGVNS. Between the trimmed V and J ends, which lost 8 bases and 2 bases, there was a span of 15 bases. The CDR3 contains 14 residues. The CDR3 region has the DNA TGTGCCAGCCGAGAAGGACGGCAAAACTATGGCTACACCTTC. Amino acid sequence: CASREGRQNYGYTF.

This clonotype was detected only a few times. The V call is TRBV20-1, the J call TRBJ2-5; perhaps TRBD2 as D (5 bases). The CDR3 loop spans 14 amino acids. Germline lookup yields CDR1 DFQATT and CDR2 SNEGSKA (reference sequence). The ends were cut back, 2 bases at V and 4 bases at J, with 14 bases in the middle. The CDR3 reads CSARITRRGETQYF. The CDR3 coding sequence is TGCAGTGCTAGAATAACTAGGCGAGGAGAGACCCAGTACTTC.

This clonotype was seen many times. V usage is TRBV7-9 and J usage is TRBJ1-3, with unresolved D. Trimming stripped 1 base from V and 5 bases from J, with 6 bases between. CDR3 length equals 13 residues. Germline CDR1 and CDR2: SEHNR and FQNEAQ (reference sequence). The CDR3 nucleotides read TGTGCCAGCAGCTTAGGGGCAAGAAACACCATATATTTT. It specifies CASSLGARNTIYF.

The rearrangement joins TRBV20-1 to TRBJ1-5; the D is unclear. Germline V lookup: CDR1 DFQATT, CDR2 SNEGSKA (reference sequence). This CDR3 has 13 amino acids. V was shortened by 6 bases and J by 1 base, with 10 bases between the two germline ends. CDR3 DNA: TGCAGTGCCGGCCCGGGGAGCAATCAGCCCCAGCATTTT. It encodes CSAGPGSNQPQHF.

The rearrangement uses TRBV29-1 and TRBJ1-2, with unresolved D. Germline CDR1 is SQVTM and CDR2 is ANQGSEA. CDR3 size: 12 residues. The V gene lost 6 bases and the J gene lost 4 bases, with 12 bases spanning the gap. DNA for the CDR3: TGCAGCGTCCCCGGGATGGGCTATGGCTACACCTTC. Its translation: CSVPGMGYGYTF.

This clonotype has ten or more counts. The chain joins TRBV10-3 to TRBJ1-6; D unclear. Trimming removed 3 bases at V and 4 bases at J, with 13 bases between. CDR3 length equals 16 residues. CDR1 and CDR2 from the germline V gene are ENHRY and SYGVKD. CDR3 nucleotides: TGTGCCATCAGTGATTGGGGAGACACATATAATTCACCCCTCCACTTT. Translation gives CAISDWGDTYNSPLHF.

This clonotype was observed a few times. This chain uses TRBV7-2 with TRBJ2-3; D call uncertain. CDR1 and CDR2 from the germline V gene are SGHTA and FQGNSA. The CDR3 spans 14 residues. Trimming took 0 bases from V and 0 from J, leaving 4 bases between them. In DNA form, the CDR3 reads TGTGCCAGCAGCTTAGCGGGTAGCACAGATACGCAGTATTTT. Translating it yields CASSLAGSTDTQYF.

V and J are TRBV2 and TRBJ1-1; TRBD1 matches 9 bases. V lost 5 bases and J lost 5; bases outside the gene matches: 9. Germline V gene sequence: CDR1 SNHLY, CDR2 FYNNEI. The CDR3 spans 15 residues. The CDR3 region has the DNA TGTGCCAGCAGTCCCTGGGGGACAGGGAGAACTGAAGCTTTCTTT. It yields the protein CASSPWGTGRTEAFF.

This clonotype was detected a few times. This chain uses TRBV20-1 with TRBJ1-6; D not certain. This CDR3 comprises 15 residues. The germline gives CDR1 DFQATT, CDR2 SNEGSKA (reference sequence). The ends were cut back, 2 bases at V and 6 bases at J, with 14 bases in the middle. The CDR3 loop is CSARPGPYSNSPLHF. The CDR3 DNA sequence: TGCAGTGCTAGACCCGGGCCCTATAGTAATTCACCCCTCCACTTT.

Concerning this clonotype itself: One base away lies a much larger clone, so this may be a sequencing read error. This sequence joins TRBV29-1 and TRBJ1-1; D call uncertain. Germline V lookup: CDR1 SQVTM, CDR2 ANQGSEA. This CDR3 spans 12 amino acids. Trimming cost V 3 bases and J 1 base, with 6 bases left between them. CDR3 DNA sequence: TGCAGCGTTGAGGCGGCGAACACTGAAGCTTTCTTT. Translated, it gives CSVEAANTEAFF.